These 21 T cell receptor beta chains originate from one sample sequenced in a study of breast tumors, draining lymph nodes, adjacent tissues. From the multiplex PCR reads, TCRdb called clonotypes with MiXCR, one entry per CDR3 protein. The repertoire has nearly 200,000 distinct CDR3 sequences, 31% of them found once; the top ten carry around 4.5%. The lymph nodes were axillary draining lymph nodes from breast cancer patients. Sequenced input: axillary lymph node tissue. The receptor source for this set is a female donor with breast cancer. Some clones in this sample may be carry-over from other donors' samples.

This clonotype was seen at least ten times. A much bigger clone sits one base away, suggesting this may be a read error. The rearrangement joins TRBV20-1 to TRBJ2-5; the D is unclear. The germline V gene has CDR1 DFQATT and CDR2 SNEGSKA (reference sequence). CDR3 length: 12 amino acids. DNA for the CDR3: TGCAGTGCTAGAGAAGGGTCAGAGACCCCGTACTTC. Translated: CSAREGSETPYF.

This clonotype has at least ten counts. The gene calls are TRBV13 and TRBJ1-3, with 12 bases identical to TRBD1. J lost 8 bases, V lost 5 bases, and 4 bases had no gene match. From germline, CDR1 is PRHDT and CDR2 FYEKMQ (reference sequence). The CDR3 length is 14 residues. CDR3 loop: CASSPGQGADTIYF. CDR3 nucleotides: TGTGCCAGCAGCCCGGGACAGGGGGCGGACACCATATATTTT.

This clonotype has at least ten counts. The chain is built from TRBV10-3 and TRBJ2-5, with TRBD1 as a possible D gene (5 bases). V was shortened by 5 bases and J by 0 bases, with 13 bases between the two germline ends. The germline V gene encodes CDR1 ENHRY and CDR2 SYGVKD. The CDR3 covers 15 residues. CDR3 sequence (DNA): TGTGCCATCAGTTCAACAGGTTTCGACCAAGAGACCCAGTACTTC. Its translation is CAISSTGFDQETQYF.

On this clonotype itself: Since a much larger clone is just one base distant, this may be a read error. As the CDR3 is not closed by the conserved phenylalanine or tryptophan, this likely results from a read error. This rearrangement joins TRBV19 to TRBJ2-5, with D perhaps matching TRBD1 (6 bases). The V and J ends lost 3 bases and 5 bases respectively, with 19 bases between them. CDR3 size: 16 residues. Germline CDR1 is LNHDA and CDR2 is SQIVND (reference sequence). The CDR3: CASSMSPLGGQETQYS. The CDR3 bases are TGTGCCAGTAGTATGAGCCCCTTAGGGGGTCAGGAGACCCAGTACTCC.

This clonotype was observed at least ten times. The chain carries TRBV30 and TRBJ2-7; D ambiguous. The germline gives CDR1 GTSNPN, CDR2 SVGIG (reference sequence). The CDR3 consists of 13 residues. Trimming pared 1 base from V and 2 bases from J, leaving 9 bases between. In DNA form, the CDR3 reads TGTGCCTGGAGTGATGCCGCCGCCTACGAGCAGTACTTC. It codes for CAWSDAAAYEQYF.

The chain combines TRBV28 with TRBJ1-2; no firm D call. Germline CDR1 reads MDHEN; CDR2 reads SYDVKM. V was clipped by 6 bases and J by 7 bases, with 6 bases between them. The CDR3 runs to 10 residues. For the CDR3, the DNA is TGTGCCAGCAGCCGCGGTGGCTACACCTTC. Its protein product is CASSRGGYTF.

The table lists this clonotype with many counts. The V gene is TRBV5-5, the J gene TRBJ2-3; tentatively, D is TRBD1 or TRBD2 (5 bases each). The V gene lost 4 bases and the J gene lost 2 bases, with 17 bases spanning the gap. CDR1 is SGHKS, CDR2 YYEKEE, per germline (reference sequence). The CDR3 has 16 amino acids. CDR3 region: CASSLQPGRSTDTQYF. CDR3 in DNA: TGTGCCAGCAGCCTTCAACCGGGGCGTTCCACAGATACGCAGTATTTT. Combining the CDR3 with reference TRBV5-5 and TRBJ2-3 gives the whole variable domain DAGVTQSPTHLIKTRGQQVTLRCSPISGHKSVSWYQQVLGQGPQFIFQYYEKEERGRGNFPDRFSARQFPNYSSELNVNALLLGDSALYLCASSLQPGRSTDTQYFGPGTRLTVL.

This clonotype has a count of ten or more. This sequence joins TRBV2 and TRBJ2-7; 8 nucleotides line up with TRBD1. CDR3 size: 14 residues. Germline-derived CDR1 and CDR2 are SNHLY and FYNNEI. V lost 2 bases, J lost 3 bases, and 3 bases stayed unmatched. Here the CDR3 DNA reads TGTGCCAGCAGTGAACAGGGGGCTGGCTACGAGCAGTACTTC. It is translated as CASSEQGAGYEQYF.

In this sample, this clonotype turned up many times. CDR3 protein: CASSSGGTPYEQYF. In nucleotides, the CDR3 is TGTGCCAGCAGTTCTGGGGGGACGCCCTACGAGCAGTACTTC. The rearrangement uses TRBV28 and TRBJ2-7, with D possibly being TRBD2 (6 bases). The germline V gene encodes CDR1 MDHEN and CDR2 SYDVKM. Trimming removed 4 bases at V and 2 bases at J, with 12 bases between. The CDR3 is made up of 14 amino acids.

This clonotype was observed many times. The chain combines TRBV3-1 with TRBJ1-2; no clear D. The CDR3 contains 12 residues. Germline V gene data show CDR1 as LGHDT and CDR2 as YNNKEL (reference sequence). The V gene lost 11 bases and the J gene lost 4 bases, with 14 bases spanning the gap. The CDR3 DNA follows: TGTGCCGTAGGGCAGCACCCCTATGGCTACACCTTC. Residues: CAVGQHPYGYTF.

Notes on this clonotype: This clone may be a read error of a much larger clone one base away. The chain has TRBV20-1 and TRBJ1-2; no reliable D call. In germline, CDR1 is DFQATT, CDR2 SNEGSKA (reference sequence). V was clipped by 3 bases and J by 4 bases, with 18 bases between them. The CDR3 contains 15 residues. CDR3 DNA: TGCAGTGCTAGTGATGGACGGAAACAAACCTATGGCTACACCTTC. This gives the protein CSASDGRKQTYGYTF.

The CDR3 coding sequence is TGCAGTGCTAGAGCAACCGGGGGGGCCCACGAGCAGTACTTC. Translated, it gives CSARATGGAHEQYF. The chain combines TRBV20-1 with TRBJ2-7; 8 bases match TRBD2. The V gene end was trimmed by 1 base and the J gene end by 5 bases; junction bases not matched to a gene: 7. Germline V gene data show CDR1 as DFQATT and CDR2 as SNEGSKA (reference sequence). The CDR3 has 14 residues.

This clonotype was counted ten times or more. The CDR3 reads CASSQVRGLAGGRQFF. For the CDR3, the DNA is TGTGCCAGCAGCCAAGTTAGGGGACTAGCGGGAGGCCGGCAGTTCTTC. The chain links TRBV14 to TRBJ2-1, with 15 positions matching TRBD2. The CDR3 loop spans 16 amino acids. Per the germline V gene, CDR1 is SGHDN and CDR2 is FVKESK. V lost 1 base to trimming and J lost 12 bases; unmatched junction nucleotides: 7.

There are many counts of this clonotype. The chain has TRBV5-1 and TRBJ1-2, with TRBD1 as a possible D gene (5 bases). Trimming took 0 bases from V and 2 from J, leaving 11 bases between them. Looked up from germline, CDR1 is SGHRS and CDR2 is YFSETQ. The CDR3 contains 15 residues. The CDR3 DNA follows: TGCGCCAGCAGCTTGGTGTCAGGGAAGAACTATGGCTACACCTTC. This gives the protein CASSLVSGKNYGYTF.

As concerns this clonotype: The junction and the germline gene differ at one end; a read error may be behind it. CDR3 sequence: CASSITGGETQYF. CDR3 nucleotides: TGTGCCAGCAGCATAACGGGTGGAGAGACCCAGTACTTC. The V and J genes are TRBV7-3 and TRBJ2-5; D is undetermined. CDR1 is SGHTA and CDR2 is FQGTGA in the germline V gene. CDR3 size: 13 residues.

This clonotype occurred once. The CDR3 nucleotides are TGCAGCAGGAGGACTAGCGGGAGTAGAAATGAGCAGTTCTTC. Amino acid sequence: CSRRTSGSRNEQFF. The chain is built from TRBV29-1 and TRBJ2-1, with 13 bases lining up with TRBD2. The CDR3 spans 14 residues. The trim removed 8 bases at V and 7 bases at J, leaving 8 bases unmatched. Germline CDR1 SQVTM, CDR2 ANQGSEA.

The V call is TRBV20-1, the J call TRBJ2-7; a possible D gene is TRBD1 (6 bases). This CDR3 contains 14 residues. Germline V gene lookup returns CDR1 DFQATT and CDR2 SNEGSKA (reference sequence). Trimming shortened V by 7 bases and J by 4 bases, and 20 bases separated the two germline ends. In DNA form, the CDR3 reads TGCAGTGACTGGTCGGTCAGGGGTCTGTACGAGCAGTACTTC. It specifies CSDWSVRGLYEQYF.

This clonotype was counted at least ten times. This CDR3 is missing its conserved last phenylalanine or tryptophan, likely due to a read error. The limits of the CDR3 on the DNA are not certain, so only TCRdb's listed CDR3 is given. The chain employs TRBV2 and TRBJ2-7; the tabulated D call, TRBD1, remains unverified against the DNA. 12 amino acids form the CDR3, both terminal residues included. Germline assignment: CDR1 SNHLY and CDR2 FYNNEI. This CDR3 reads CASSEAGGQGGL.

This clonotype has a count of ten or more. The chain couples TRBV30 to TRBJ1-4; TRBD1 aligns across 8 bases. Germline loops: CDR1 GTSNPN, CDR2 SVGIG (reference sequence). CDR3 length: 14 amino acids. V trimming: 2 bases; J trimming: 3 bases; junction bases outside the gene matches: 2. The CDR3 DNA sequence: TGTGCCTGGAGTAGGACAGGGTCTAATGAAAAACTGTTTTTT. This gives the protein CAWSRTGSNEKLFF.

This clonotype was observed many times. The chain recombines TRBV15 with TRBJ2-7; 9 bases map to TRBD1. The germline gives CDR1 LNHNV, CDR2 YYDKDF (reference sequence). CDR3 length: 12 residues. V lost 3 bases to trimming and J lost 6 bases; unmatched junction nucleotides: 0. The CDR3 reads CATSRGQGEQYF. The DNA for the CDR3 is TGTGCCACCAGCAGGGGACAGGGCGAGCAGTACTTC.

This clonotype was seen just once. The rearrangement joins TRBV7-3 to TRBJ2-6; 8 bases match TRBD1. Germline V CDR1 and CDR2: SGHTA, FQGTGA. V dropped 2 bases and J dropped 0; count of bases not matched to a gene: 9. There are 19 residues in the CDR3. The CDR3 DNA follows: TGTGCCAGCAGCTTAGATTACGGGACAGGTCTCTCTGGGGCCAACGTCCTGACTTTC. It yields the protein CASSLDYGTGLSGANVLTF.